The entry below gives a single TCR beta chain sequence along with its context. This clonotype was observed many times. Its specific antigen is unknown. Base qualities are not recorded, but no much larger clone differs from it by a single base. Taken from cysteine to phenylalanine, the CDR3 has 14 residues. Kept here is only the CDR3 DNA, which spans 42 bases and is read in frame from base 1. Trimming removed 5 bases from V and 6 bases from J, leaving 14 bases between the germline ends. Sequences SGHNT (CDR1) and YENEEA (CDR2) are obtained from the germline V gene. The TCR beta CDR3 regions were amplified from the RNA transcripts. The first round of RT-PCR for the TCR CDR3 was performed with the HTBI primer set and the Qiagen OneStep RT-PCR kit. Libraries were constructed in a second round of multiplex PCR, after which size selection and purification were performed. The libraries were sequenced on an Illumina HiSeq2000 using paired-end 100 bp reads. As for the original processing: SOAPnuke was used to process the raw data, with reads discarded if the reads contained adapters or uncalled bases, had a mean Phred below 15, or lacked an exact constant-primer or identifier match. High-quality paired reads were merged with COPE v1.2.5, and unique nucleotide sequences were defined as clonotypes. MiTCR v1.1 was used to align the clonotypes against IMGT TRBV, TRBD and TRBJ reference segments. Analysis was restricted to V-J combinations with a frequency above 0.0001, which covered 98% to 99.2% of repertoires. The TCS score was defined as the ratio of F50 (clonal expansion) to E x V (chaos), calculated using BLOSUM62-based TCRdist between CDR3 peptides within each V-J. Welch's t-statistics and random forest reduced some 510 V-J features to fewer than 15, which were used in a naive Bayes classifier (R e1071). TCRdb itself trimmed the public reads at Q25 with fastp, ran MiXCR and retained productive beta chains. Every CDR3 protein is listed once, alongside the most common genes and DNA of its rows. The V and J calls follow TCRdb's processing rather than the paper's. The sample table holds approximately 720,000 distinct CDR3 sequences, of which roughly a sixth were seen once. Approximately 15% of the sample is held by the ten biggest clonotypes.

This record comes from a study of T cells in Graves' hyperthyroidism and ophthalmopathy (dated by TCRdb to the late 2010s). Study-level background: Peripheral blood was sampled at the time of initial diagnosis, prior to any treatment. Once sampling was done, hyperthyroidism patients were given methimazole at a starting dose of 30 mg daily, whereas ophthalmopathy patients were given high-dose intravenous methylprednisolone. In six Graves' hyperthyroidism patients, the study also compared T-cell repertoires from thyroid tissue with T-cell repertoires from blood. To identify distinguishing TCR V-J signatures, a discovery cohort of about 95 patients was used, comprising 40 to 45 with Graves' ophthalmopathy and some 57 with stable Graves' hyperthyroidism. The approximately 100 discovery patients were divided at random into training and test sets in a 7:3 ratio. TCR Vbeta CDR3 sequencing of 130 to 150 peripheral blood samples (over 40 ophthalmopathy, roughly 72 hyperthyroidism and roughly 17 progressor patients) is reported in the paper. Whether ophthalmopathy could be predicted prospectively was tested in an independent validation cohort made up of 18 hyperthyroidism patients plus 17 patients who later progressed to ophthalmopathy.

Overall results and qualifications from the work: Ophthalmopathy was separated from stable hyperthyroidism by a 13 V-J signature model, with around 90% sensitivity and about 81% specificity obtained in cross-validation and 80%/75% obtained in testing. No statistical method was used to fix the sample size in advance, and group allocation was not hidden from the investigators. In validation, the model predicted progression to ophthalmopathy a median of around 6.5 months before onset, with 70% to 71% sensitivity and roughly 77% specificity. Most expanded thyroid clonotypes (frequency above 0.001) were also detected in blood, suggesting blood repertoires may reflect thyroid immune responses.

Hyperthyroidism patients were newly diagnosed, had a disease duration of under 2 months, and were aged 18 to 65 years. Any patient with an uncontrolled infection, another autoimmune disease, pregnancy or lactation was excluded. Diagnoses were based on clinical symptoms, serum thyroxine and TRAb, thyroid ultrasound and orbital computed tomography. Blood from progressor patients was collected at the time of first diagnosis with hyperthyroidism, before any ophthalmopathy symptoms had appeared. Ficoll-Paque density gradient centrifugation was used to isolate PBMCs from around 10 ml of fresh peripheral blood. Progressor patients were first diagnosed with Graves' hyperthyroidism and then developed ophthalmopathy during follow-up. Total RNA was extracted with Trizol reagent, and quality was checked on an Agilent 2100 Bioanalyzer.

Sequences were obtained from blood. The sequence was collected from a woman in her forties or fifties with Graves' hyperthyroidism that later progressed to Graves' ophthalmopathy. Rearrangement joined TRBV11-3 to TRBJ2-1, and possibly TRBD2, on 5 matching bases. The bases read TGTGCCAGCAGCGACCTAAACGAGGGCAATGAGCAGTTCTTC. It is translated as CASSDLNEGNEQFF.